The clone carrying this T cell receptor beta chain appeared once. Seattle enrolled patients during active infection and tracked them longitudinally. Original data processing: Amplification of reference gene primers provided the estimated nucleated cell counts. Using immunoSEQ multiplex PCR, the repertoire was profiled, and TCRdb retains in-frame clones only, with some absent. V and J calls and clone size are those listed in that table; D and trimming were worked out from the DNA. The top ten clones hold roughly 0.87% of a sample with roughly 290,000 clones, roughly 84% of them seen once. This CDR3 region has 16 residues. Between the trimmed V and J ends, which lost 4 bases and 2 bases, there was a span of 12 bases. Germline V CDR1 and CDR2: MDHEN, SYDVKM. This specimen belongs to a study of blood T cell repertoires in COVID-19. Study summary: From the United States, Italy and Spain came samples of acute and convalescent COVID-19. From T cells, B-cell-depleted T cells, or PBMCs came the material, which was cDNA or gDNA.

Sequencing used peripheral blood. The chain uses TRBV28 and TRBJ1-6, with D perhaps TRBD1 (6 bases). This TCR came from a human donor with COVID-19, enrolled during active disease. The donor label of this sample is uncertain. The CDR3 DNA follows: TGTGCCAGCAGTTCCGCAGGGGTAACCTATAATTCACCCCTCCACTTT. Amino acid sequence: CASSSAGVTYNSPLHF.